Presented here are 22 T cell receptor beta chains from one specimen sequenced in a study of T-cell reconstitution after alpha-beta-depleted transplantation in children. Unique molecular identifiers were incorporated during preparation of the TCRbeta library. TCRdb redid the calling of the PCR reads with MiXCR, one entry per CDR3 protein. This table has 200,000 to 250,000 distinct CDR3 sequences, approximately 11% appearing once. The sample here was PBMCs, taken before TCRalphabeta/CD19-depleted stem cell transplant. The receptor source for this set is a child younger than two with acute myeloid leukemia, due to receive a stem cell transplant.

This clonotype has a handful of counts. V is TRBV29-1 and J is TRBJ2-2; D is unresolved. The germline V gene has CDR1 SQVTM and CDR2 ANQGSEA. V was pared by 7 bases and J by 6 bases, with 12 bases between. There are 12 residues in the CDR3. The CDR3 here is CSAEPRSGELFF. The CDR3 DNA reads TGCAGCGCTGAGCCTAGGTCCGGGGAGCTGTTTTTT.

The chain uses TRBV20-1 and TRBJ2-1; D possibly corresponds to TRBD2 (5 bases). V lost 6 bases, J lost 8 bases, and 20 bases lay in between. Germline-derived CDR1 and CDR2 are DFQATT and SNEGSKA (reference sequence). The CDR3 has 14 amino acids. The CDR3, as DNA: TGCAGTGCCCTATCGCCGAGGGTGGGCGATGAGCAGTTCTTC. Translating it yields CSALSPRVGDEQFF.

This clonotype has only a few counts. CDR3 in DNA: TGTGCCAGCAGTTACTCGAAAAGCGGGTATACGGCCCCCTTCTTC. It encodes CASSYSKSGYTAPFF. The chain has TRBV6-5 and TRBJ2-1, with D perhaps matching TRBD2 (6 bases). Deletions cut 0 bases from V and 16 bases from J, with 22 bases between. The germline V gene encodes CDR1 MNHEY and CDR2 SVGAGI. The CDR3 contains 15 residues.

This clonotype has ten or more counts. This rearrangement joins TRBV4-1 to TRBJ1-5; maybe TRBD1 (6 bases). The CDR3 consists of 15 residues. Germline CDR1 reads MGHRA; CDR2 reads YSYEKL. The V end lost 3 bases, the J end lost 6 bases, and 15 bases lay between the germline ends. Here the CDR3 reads CASSQNREWGQPQHF. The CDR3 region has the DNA TGCGCCAGCAGCCAGAACAGGGAATGGGGTCAGCCCCAGCATTTT.

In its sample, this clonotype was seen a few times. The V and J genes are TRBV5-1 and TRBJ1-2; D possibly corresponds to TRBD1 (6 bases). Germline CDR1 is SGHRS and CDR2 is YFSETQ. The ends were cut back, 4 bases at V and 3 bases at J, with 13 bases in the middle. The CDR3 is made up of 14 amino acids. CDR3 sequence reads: CASSESSGDYGYTF. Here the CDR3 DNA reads TGCGCCAGCAGCGAGAGTTCAGGGGACTATGGCTACACCTTC.

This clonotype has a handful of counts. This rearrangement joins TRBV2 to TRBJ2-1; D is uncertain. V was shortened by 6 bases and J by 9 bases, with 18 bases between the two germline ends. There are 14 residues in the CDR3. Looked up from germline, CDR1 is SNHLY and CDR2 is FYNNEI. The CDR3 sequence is CASRDRWAEREQFF. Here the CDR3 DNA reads TGTGCCAGCAGGGACCGCTGGGCCGAGCGTGAGCAGTTCTTC.

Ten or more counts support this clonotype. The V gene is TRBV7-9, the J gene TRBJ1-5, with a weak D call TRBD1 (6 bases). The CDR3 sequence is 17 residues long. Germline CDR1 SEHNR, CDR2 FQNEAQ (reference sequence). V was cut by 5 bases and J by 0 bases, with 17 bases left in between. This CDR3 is CASSPAPDRVSNQPQHF. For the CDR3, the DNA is TGTGCCAGCAGCCCAGCCCCGGACAGAGTTAGCAATCAGCCCCAGCATTTT. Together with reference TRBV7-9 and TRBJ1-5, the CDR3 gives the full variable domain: DTGVSQNPRHKITKRGQNVTFRCDPISEHNRLYWYRQTLGQGPEFLTYFQNEAQLEKSRLLSDRFSAERPKGSFSTLEIQRTEQGDSAMYLCASSPAPDRVSNQPQHFGDGTRLSIL.

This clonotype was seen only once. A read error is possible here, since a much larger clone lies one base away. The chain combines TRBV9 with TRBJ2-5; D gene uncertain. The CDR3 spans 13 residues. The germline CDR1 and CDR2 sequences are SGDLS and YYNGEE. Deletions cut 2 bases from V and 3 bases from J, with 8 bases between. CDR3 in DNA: TGTGCCAGCAGCGTTCAGTGGAAAGAGACCCAGTACTTC. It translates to CASSVQWKETQYF.

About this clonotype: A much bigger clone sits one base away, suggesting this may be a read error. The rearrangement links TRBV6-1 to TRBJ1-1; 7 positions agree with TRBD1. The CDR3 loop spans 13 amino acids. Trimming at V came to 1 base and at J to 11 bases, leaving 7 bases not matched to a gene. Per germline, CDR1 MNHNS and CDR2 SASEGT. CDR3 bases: TGTGCCAGCAGTGAAGGGCACAGGGGAGCGGCTTTCTTT. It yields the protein CASSEGHRGAAFF.

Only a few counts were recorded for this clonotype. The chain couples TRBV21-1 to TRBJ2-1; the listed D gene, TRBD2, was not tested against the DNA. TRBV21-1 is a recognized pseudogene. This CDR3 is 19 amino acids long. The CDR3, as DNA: TGTGCCAGCAGCAAAATCCCCTCGCGGACTCCACGACCCCTCATTGAGCAGTTCTTC. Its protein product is CASSKIPSRTPRPLIEQFF.

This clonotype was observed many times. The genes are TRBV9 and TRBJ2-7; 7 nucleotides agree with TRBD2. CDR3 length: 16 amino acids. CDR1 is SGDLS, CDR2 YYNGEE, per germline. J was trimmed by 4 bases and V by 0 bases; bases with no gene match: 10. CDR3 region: CASSVDLGTTIYEQYF. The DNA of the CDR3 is TGTGCCAGCAGCGTAGACTTAGGGACTACCATATACGAGCAGTACTTC.

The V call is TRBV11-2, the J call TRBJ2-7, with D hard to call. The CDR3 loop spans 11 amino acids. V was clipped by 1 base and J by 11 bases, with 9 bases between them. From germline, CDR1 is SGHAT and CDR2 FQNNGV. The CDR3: CASSLVLAKYF. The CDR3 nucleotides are TGTGCCAGCAGCTTAGTCCTGGCCAAGTACTTC.

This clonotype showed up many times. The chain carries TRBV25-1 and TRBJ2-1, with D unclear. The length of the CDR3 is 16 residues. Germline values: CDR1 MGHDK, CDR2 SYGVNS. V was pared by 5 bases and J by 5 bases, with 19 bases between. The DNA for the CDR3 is TGTGCCAGCAGTCCTATTAGGAGTCCGCAGAACAATGAGCAGTTCTTC. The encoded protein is CASSPIRSPQNNEQFF.

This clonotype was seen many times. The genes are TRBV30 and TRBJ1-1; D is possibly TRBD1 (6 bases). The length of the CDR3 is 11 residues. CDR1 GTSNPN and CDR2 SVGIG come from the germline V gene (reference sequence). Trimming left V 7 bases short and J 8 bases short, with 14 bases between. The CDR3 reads CAFNRASEAFF. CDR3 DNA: TGTGCCTTCAACAGGGCTAGCGAAGCTTTCTTT.

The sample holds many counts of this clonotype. The chain's CDR3 is CASSPPAGGYQETQYF. The CDR3 coding sequence is TGTGCCAGCTCACCACCGGCAGGGGGCTACCAAGAGACCCAGTACTTC. The chain uses TRBV18 and TRBJ2-5; 8 positions match TRBD1. Unmatched junction bases numbered 3, after V lost 0 bases and J lost 0 bases. Germline CDR1 reads KGHSH; CDR2 reads LQKENI. CDR3 length: 16 amino acids.

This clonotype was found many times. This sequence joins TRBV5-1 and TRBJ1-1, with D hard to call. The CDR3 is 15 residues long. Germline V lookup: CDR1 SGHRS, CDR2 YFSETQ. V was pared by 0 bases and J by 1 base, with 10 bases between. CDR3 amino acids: CASSLDLGWNTEAFF. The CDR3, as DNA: TGCGCCAGCAGCTTGGATCTGGGGTGGAACACTGAAGCTTTCTTT.

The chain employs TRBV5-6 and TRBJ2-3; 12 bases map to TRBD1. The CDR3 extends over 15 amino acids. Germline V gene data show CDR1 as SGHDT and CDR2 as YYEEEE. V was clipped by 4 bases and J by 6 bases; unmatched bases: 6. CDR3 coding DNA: TGTGCCAGCAGCCCTGGGACAGGGGGCAAGGATACGCAGTATTTT. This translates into CASSPGTGGKDTQYF.

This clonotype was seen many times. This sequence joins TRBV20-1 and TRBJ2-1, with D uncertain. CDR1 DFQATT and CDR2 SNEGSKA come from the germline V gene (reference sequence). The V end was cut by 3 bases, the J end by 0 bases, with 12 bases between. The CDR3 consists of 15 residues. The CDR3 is CSASLVHRSYNEQFF. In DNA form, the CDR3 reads TGCAGTGCTAGTTTGGTCCACCGCTCCTACAATGAGCAGTTCTTC.

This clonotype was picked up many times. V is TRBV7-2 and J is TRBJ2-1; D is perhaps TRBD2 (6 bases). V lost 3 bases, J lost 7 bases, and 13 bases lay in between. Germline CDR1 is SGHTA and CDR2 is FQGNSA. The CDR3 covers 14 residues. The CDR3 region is CASSLLRGRNEQFF. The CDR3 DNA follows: TGTGCCAGCAGCTTGTTGCGGGGCCGGAATGAGCAGTTCTTC.

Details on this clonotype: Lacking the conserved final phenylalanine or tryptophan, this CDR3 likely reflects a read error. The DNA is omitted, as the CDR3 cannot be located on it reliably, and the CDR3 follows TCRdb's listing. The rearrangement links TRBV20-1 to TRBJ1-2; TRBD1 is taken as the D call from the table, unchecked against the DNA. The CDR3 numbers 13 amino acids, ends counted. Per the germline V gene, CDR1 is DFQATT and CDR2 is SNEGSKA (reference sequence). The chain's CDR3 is CSASTGGNYGDTL.

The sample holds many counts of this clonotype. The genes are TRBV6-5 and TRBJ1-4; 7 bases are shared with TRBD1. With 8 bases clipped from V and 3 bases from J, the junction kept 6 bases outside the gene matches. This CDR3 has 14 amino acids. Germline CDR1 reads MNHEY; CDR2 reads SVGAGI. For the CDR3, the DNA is TGTGCCAGCCTACAGGGGAACGCTAATGAAAAACTGTTTTTT. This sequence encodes CASLQGNANEKLFF.

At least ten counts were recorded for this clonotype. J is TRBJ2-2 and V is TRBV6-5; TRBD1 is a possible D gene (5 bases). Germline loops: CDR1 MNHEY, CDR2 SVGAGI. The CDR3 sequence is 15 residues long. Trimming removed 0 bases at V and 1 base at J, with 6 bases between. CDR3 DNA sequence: TGTGCCAGCAGTTACTCCGGACAGAACACCGGGGAGCTGTTTTTT. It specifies CASSYSGQNTGELFF.